The clone carrying this T cell receptor beta chain was counted between two and nine times. Its antigen is not identified. V gave up 6 bases and J gave up 3 bases; unmatched junction bases: 5. The CDR3 spans 16 residues. TCR beta cDNA libraries had unique molecular identifiers. From the PCR reads, TCRdb called clonotypes with MiXCR, one entry per CDR3 protein. Among around 500,000 distinct CDR3 sequences listed, under 40% were seen once. The data were taken from a study of post-analysis software for immune sequencing data. Overall study results and limits: Compared against controls, patients with multiple sclerosis displayed significantly lower normalized Chao1 diversity. Patients showed TRBV5-6, TRBV5-1 and TRBV20-1 among roughly 5 TRBV segments more frequent than in controls.

This sequence was found in a girl younger than 18 with multiple sclerosis. Sequencing was performed on blood. The chain employs TRBV12-3 or TRBV12-4 and TRBJ1-6, with 10 bases matching TRBD1. The DNA of the CDR3 is TGTGCCAGCAGACCGGACAGGGGGTTCTATAATTCACCCCTCCACTTT. Amino acid sequence: CASRPDRGFYNSPLHF.